The 16 T cell receptor beta chains given below trace back to one sample, sequenced in a study of T cell changes during pregnancy in multiple sclerosis (dated by TCRdb to between 2019 and 2020). Library generation was performed with the immunoSEQ multiplex PCR assay. The table was pulled from immuneACCESS by TCRdb, which kept in-frame rearrangements only. Such tables lose some clones; where checked, under half of the loss comes from unresolved V genes, and the rest has no known cause. The table for this sample lists 81,000 or so clones; about nine tenths of them were counted only once. Of the sample, 3% to 4.5% falls within the top ten clones. The sample consisted of PBMCs, taken in the first trimester of pregnancy. These receptors all stem from a female donor in good health, serving as a control in a pregnancy study. Some clones in this sample may be carry-over from other donors' samples.

The DNA of the CDR3 is TGCGCCAGCAGCTTGGGCGGGGCCCACGAGCAGTACTTC. It is translated as CASSLGGAHEQYF. The V gene is TRBV5-1, the J gene TRBJ2-7; tentatively, D is TRBD2 (6 bases). The germline gives CDR1 SGHRS, CDR2 YFSETQ. V was cut by 0 bases and J by 5 bases, with 9 bases left in between. This CDR3 is 13 amino acids long.

The chain joins TRBV6-5 to TRBJ1-1; maybe TRBD1 (5 bases). The ends were cut back, 0 bases at V and 4 bases at J, with 15 bases in the middle. Germline V lookup: CDR1 MNHEY, CDR2 SVGAGI. The CDR3 extends over 16 amino acids. The CDR3: CASSYSYSPGSTEAFF. The CDR3 DNA sequence: TGTGCCAGCAGTTACTCGTACTCGCCAGGGTCCACTGAAGCTTTCTTT.

The chain combines TRBV6-8 with TRBJ1-4; tentative D call: TRBD1 (6 bases). From germline, CDR1 is MNHGY and CDR2 SAAAGT. Trimming took off 1 base at V and 3 bases at J, with 15 bases between the two ends. The CDR3 length is 17 residues. This CDR3 reads CASSYWDVGQPNEKLFF. CDR3 nucleotides: TGTGCCAGCAGTTACTGGGATGTAGGACAGCCTAATGAAAAACTGTTTTTT.

The chain carries TRBV28 and TRBJ1-2; D may be TRBD1 (5 bases). Trimming left V 3 bases short and J 1 base short, with 18 bases between. Germline values: CDR1 MDHEN, CDR2 SYDVKM. This CDR3 comprises 17 residues. As DNA, the CDR3 is TGTGCCAGCAGTTTCCTAAGTAGAAGACAGCTTAACTATGGCTACACCTTC. It translates to CASSFLSRRQLNYGYTF.

V gene TRBV6-4 combines with J gene TRBJ2-1, with 7 bases identical to TRBD2. This CDR3 contains 15 residues. The germline V gene encodes CDR1 MRHNA and CDR2 SNTAGT. Losses at the gene ends were 0 bases for V and 4 bases for J; bases not matched to a gene: 3. CDR3 nucleotides: TGTGCCAGCAGTGACTCTGCGGGGGAATACAATGAGCAGTTCTTC. This sequence encodes CASSDSAGEYNEQFF.

J is TRBJ1-5 and V is TRBV19; 9 bases align to TRBD1. Germline loops: CDR1 LNHDA, CDR2 SQIVND (reference sequence). This CDR3 has 13 amino acids. Unmatched junction bases numbered 8, after V lost 6 bases and J lost 11 bases. The CDR3 bases are TGTGCCAGTAGATCGACAGGGGGAAGTACCCAGCATTTT. Its translation is CASRSTGGSTQHF.

The chain employs TRBV29-1 and TRBJ1-2, with D maybe TRBD1 (6 bases). The V gene lost 6 bases and the J gene lost 2 bases, with 19 bases spanning the gap. Germline CDR1 and CDR2: SQVTM and ANQGSEA. The CDR3 loop spans 15 amino acids. CDR3 DNA: TGCAGCGTGGCTCCTGGACAGATACCAAACTATGGCTACACCTTC. This encodes CSVAPGQIPNYGYTF.

The chain has TRBV6-5 and TRBJ2-7; a possible D gene is TRBD2 (5 bases). Germline loops: CDR1 MNHEY, CDR2 SVGAGI. Trimming cost V 5 bases and J 3 bases, with 14 bases left between them. The CDR3 length is 14 residues. This chain's CDR3 is CASSPPLASYEQYF. CDR3 sequence (DNA): TGTGCCAGCAGTCCGCCCCTAGCCAGCTACGAGCAGTACTTC.

This sequence joins TRBV9 and TRBJ2-1; D gene ambiguous. Trimming removed 2 bases from V and 7 bases from J, with 10 bases in between. From germline, CDR1 is SGDLS and CDR2 YYNGEE. CDR3 size: 13 residues. CDR3 nucleotide sequence: TGTGCCAGCAGCGTTGGCAGCGTTAATGAGCAGTTCTTC. It translates to CASSVGSVNEQFF.

This chain joins TRBV7-9 and TRBJ2-7; no definite D call. The V gene lost 3 bases and the J gene lost 6 bases, with 9 bases spanning the gap. This CDR3 is built from 12 residues. Germline assignment: CDR1 SEHNR and CDR2 FQNEAQ (reference sequence). CDR3 in amino acids: CASSFERVEQYF. The CDR3 coding sequence is TGTGCCAGCAGCTTTGAGAGAGTCGAGCAGTACTTC.

The rearrangement joins TRBV6-5 to TRBJ1-5; 7 positions match TRBD1. CDR3 size: 14 residues. J lost 3 bases, V lost 6 bases, and 5 bases had no gene match. Germline loops: CDR1 MNHEY, CDR2 SVGAGI. The CDR3 DNA reads as TGTGCCAGCAGACCCGGGACAGACAATCAGCCCCAGCATTTT. As protein: CASRPGTDNQPQHF.

The chain couples TRBV5-1 to TRBJ1-1; D is unresolved. Trimming pared 2 bases from V and 1 base from J, leaving 9 bases between. Germline V gene data show CDR1 as SGHRS and CDR2 as YFSETQ. This CDR3 spans 14 amino acids. CDR3 protein: CASSLEGRNTEAFF. The CDR3 nucleotides read TGCGCCAGCAGCTTAGAGGGTAGGAACACTGAAGCTTTCTTT.

The chain combines TRBV29-1 with TRBJ1-2, with unresolved D. The germline CDR1 and CDR2 sequences are SQVTM and ANQGSEA. V dropped 1 base and J dropped 6 bases, with 9 bases sitting between them. The CDR3 sequence is 12 residues long. DNA of the CDR3: TGCAGCGTTGAAGTTCTGAGCGATGGCTACACCTTC. This translates into CSVEVLSDGYTF.

The chain carries TRBV9 and TRBJ1-1; possibly TRBD1 for D (5 bases). Germline assignment: CDR1 SGDLS and CDR2 YYNGEE. CDR3 length equals 14 residues. The V and J ends lost 0 bases and 2 bases respectively, with 8 bases between them. The DNA for the CDR3 is TGTGCCAGCAGCGTAGACCAGGGTAACACTGAAGCTTTCTTT. Translating gives CASSVDQGNTEAFF.

In this sample, this clone turned up once. The chain joins TRBV10-3 to TRBJ1-2; 8 bases line up with TRBD1. J lost 4 bases, V lost 6 bases, and 19 bases had no gene match. The germline CDR1 and CDR2 sequences are ENHRY and SYGVKD. The CDR3 runs to 18 residues. The CDR3 here is CAISAPNANGQGSYGYTF. In nucleotides, the CDR3 is TGTGCCATCAGCGCTCCGAACGCAAATGGACAGGGTAGCTATGGCTACACCTTC.

The chain recombines TRBV28 with TRBJ1-2, with 10 bases matching TRBD1. The CDR3 length is 15 residues. The trim removed 8 bases at V and 4 bases at J, leaving 10 bases unmatched. CDR1 and CDR2 (germline): MDHEN, SYDVKM. In nucleotides, the CDR3 is TGTGCCAGCGGAACGACAGGGGGCTCGTTCTATGGCTACACCTTC. This gives the protein CASGTTGGSFYGYTF.